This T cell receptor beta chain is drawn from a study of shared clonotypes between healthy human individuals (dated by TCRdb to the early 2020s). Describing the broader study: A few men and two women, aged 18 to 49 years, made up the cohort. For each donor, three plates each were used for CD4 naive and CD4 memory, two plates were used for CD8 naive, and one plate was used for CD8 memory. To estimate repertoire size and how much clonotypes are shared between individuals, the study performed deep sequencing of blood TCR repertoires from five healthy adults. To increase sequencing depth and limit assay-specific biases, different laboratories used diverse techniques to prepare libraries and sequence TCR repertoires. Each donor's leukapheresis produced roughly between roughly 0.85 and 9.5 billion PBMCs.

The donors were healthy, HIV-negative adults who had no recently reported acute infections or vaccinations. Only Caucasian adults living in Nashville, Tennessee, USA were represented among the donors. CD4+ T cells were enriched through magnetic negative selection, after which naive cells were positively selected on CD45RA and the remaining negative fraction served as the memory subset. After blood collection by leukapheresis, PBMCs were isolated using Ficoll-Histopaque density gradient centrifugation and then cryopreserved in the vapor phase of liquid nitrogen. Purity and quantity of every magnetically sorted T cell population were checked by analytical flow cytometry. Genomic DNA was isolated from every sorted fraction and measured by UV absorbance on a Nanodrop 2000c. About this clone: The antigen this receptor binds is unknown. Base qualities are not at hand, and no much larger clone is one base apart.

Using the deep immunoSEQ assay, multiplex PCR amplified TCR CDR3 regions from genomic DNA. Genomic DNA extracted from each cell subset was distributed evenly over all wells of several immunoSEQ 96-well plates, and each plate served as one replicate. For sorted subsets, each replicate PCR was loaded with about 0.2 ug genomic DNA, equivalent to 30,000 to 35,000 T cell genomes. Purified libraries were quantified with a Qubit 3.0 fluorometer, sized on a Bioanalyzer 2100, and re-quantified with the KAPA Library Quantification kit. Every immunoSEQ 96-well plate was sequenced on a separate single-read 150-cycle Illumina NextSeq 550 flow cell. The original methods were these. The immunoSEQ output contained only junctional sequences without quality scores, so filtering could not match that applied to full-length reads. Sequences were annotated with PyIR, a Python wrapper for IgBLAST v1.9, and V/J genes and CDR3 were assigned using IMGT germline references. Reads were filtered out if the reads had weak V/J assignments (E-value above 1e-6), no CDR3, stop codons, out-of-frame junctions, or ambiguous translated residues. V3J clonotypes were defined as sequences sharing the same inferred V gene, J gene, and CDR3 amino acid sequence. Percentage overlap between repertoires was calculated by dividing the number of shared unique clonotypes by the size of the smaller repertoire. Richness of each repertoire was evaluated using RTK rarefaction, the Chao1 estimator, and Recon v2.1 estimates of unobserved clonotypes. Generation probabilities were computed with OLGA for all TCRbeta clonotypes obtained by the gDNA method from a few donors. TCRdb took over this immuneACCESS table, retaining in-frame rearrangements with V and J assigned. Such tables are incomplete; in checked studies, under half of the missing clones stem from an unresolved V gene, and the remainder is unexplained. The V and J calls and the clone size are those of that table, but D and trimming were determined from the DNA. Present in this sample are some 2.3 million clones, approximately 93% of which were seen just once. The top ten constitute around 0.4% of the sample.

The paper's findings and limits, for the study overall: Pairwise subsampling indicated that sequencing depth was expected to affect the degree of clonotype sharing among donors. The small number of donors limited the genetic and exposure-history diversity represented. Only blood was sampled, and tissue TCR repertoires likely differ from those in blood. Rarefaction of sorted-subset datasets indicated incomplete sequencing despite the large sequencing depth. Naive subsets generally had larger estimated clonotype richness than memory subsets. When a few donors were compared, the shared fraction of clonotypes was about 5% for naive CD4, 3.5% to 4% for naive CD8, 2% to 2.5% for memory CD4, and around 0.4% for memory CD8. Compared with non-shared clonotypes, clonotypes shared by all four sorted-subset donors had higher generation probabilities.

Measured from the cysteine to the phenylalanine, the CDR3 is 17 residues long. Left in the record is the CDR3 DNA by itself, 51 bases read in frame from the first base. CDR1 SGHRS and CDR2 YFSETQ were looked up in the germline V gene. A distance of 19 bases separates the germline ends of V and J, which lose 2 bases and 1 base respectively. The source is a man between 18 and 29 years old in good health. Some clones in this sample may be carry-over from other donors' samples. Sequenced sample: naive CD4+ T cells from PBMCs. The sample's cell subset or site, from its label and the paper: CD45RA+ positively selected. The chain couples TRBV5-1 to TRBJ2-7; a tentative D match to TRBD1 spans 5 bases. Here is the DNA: TGCGCCAGCAGCTTCAACCCTACAGGTGGCCCATCCTACGAGCAGTACTTC. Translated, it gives CASSFNPTGGPSYEQYF.